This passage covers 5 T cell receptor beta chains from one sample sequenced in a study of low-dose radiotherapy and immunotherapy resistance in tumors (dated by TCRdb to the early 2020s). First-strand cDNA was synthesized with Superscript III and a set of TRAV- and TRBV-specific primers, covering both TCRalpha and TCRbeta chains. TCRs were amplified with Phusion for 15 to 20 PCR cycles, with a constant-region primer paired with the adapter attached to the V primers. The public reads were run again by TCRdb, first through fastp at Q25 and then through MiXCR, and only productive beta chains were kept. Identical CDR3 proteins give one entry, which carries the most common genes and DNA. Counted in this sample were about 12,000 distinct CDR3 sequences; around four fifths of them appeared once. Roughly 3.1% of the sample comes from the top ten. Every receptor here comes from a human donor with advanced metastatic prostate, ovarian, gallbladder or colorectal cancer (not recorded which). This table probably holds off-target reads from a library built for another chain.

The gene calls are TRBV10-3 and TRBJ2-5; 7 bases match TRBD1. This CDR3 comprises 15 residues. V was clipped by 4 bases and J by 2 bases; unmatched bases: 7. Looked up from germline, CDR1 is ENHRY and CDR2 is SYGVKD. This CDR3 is CAISGVGQQQETQYF. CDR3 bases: TGTGCCATCAGTGGAGTGGGACAGCAACAAGAGACCCAGTACTTC.

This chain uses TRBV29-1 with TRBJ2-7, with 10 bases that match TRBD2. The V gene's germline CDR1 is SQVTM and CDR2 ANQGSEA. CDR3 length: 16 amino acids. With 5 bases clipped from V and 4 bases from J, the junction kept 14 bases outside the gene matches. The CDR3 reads CSVHESGTSVWYEQYF. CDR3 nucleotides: TGCAGCGTTCACGAATCCGGGACTAGCGTCTGGTACGAGCAGTACTTC.

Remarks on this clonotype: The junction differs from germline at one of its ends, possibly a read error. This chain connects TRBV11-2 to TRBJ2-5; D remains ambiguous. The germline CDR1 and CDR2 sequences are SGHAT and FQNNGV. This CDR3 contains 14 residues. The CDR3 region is CASSHPPHQETQYF. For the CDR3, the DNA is TGTGCCAGCAGCCACCCGCCCCACCAGGAGACCCAGTACTTC.

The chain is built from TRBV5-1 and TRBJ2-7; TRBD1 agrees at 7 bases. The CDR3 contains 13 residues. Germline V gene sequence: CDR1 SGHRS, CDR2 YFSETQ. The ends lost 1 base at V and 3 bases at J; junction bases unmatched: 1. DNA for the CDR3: TGCGCCAGCAGCTTGTCAGGGGGCTACGAGCAGTACTTC. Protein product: CASSLSGGYEQYF.

The CDR3 spells CASSQGQGASGYTF. In nucleotides, the CDR3 is TGCGCCAGCAGCCAAGGACAGGGGGCGAGTGGCTACACCTTC. The chain couples TRBV5-1 to TRBJ1-2, with 11 bases identical to TRBD1. CDR1 SGHRS and CDR2 YFSETQ come from the germline V gene. Germline trimming cut 4 bases from V and 7 bases from J; bases unmatched to any gene: 6. This CDR3 has 14 residues.